Following are 16 T cell receptor beta chains from one sample sequenced in a study of blood T cell repertoires in COVID-19. The table came from immunoSEQ multiplex PCR; TCRdb's copy has only in-frame clones and leaves some out. The sample contains 140,000 or so clones, approximately 83% of which appear only once. Sequencing was performed on peripheral blood. These TCRs come from a woman aged 80 or over with acute or convalescent COVID-19.

This chain connects TRBV13 to TRBJ2-1; 13 bases are shared with TRBD2. The germline V gene encodes CDR1 PRHDT and CDR2 FYEKMQ (reference sequence). The CDR3 length is 19 residues. Losses at the gene ends were 4 bases for V and 4 bases for J; bases not matched to a gene: 13. The CDR3 nucleotides are TGTGCCAGCAGCTCCCCGGATCGACTAGCGGGGGGAAAATACAATGAGCAGTTCTTC. Protein sequence: CASSSPDRLAGGKYNEQFF.

V usage is TRBV6-2 or TRBV6-3 and J usage is TRBJ1-2; 9 bases fit TRBD1. V was clipped by 5 bases and J by 7 bases; unmatched bases: 5. Germline V gene sequence: CDR1 MNHEY, CDR2 SVGEGT. The CDR3 is 13 residues long. The DNA for the CDR3 is TGTGCCAGCAGTCTACAGGGGGCCGGTGGCTACACCTTC. This translates into CASSLQGAGGYTF.

The V and J genes are TRBV24-1 and TRBJ2-3; tentatively, D is TRBD2 (7 bases). The CDR3 has 14 residues. Per germline, CDR1 KGHDR and CDR2 SFDVKD. Trimming removed 7 bases from V and 2 bases from J, with 12 bases in between. The CDR3 reads CATRDGGATDTQYF. CDR3 in DNA: TGTGCCACCAGGGATGGGGGGGCCACAGATACGCAGTATTTT.

The J gene is TRBJ1-5, the V gene TRBV19; D may be TRBD1 (6 bases). The CDR3 sequence is 16 residues long. Germline CDR1 and CDR2: LNHDA and SQIVND (reference sequence). Deletions cut 3 bases from V and 5 bases from J, with 17 bases between. The CDR3 bases are TGTGCCAGTAGTATCCCCTCTGGACAGTGGGATCAGCCCCAGCATTTT. Its protein is CASSIPSGQWDQPQHF. The full variable domain, with the rest looked up from reference TRBV19 and TRBJ1-5, is DGGITQSPKYLFRKEGQNVTLSCEQNLNHDAMYWYRQDPGQGLRLIYYSQIVNDFQKGDIAEGYSVSREKKESFPLTVTSAQKNPTAFYLCASSIPSGQWDQPQHFGDGTRLSIL.

This chain uses TRBV4-3 with TRBJ1-1; TRBD1 aligns across 8 bases. V was clipped by 0 bases and J by 3 bases; unmatched bases: 0. Per the germline V gene, CDR1 is LGHNA and CDR2 is YSLEER. The CDR3 spans 14 residues. The chain's CDR3 is CASSQETGDTEAFF. Written as DNA, the CDR3 is TGCGCCAGCAGCCAAGAGACAGGGGACACTGAAGCTTTCTTT.

The gene calls are TRBV10-3 and TRBJ1-6, with D maybe TRBD1 (6 bases). V was clipped by 10 bases and J by 6 bases, with 13 bases between them. This CDR3 is built from 13 residues. CDR1 and CDR2 from the germline V gene are ENHRY and SYGVKD. CDR3: CANRDITNSPLHF. The CDR3, as DNA: TGTGCCAATCGGGACATTACTAATTCACCCCTCCACTTT.

The rearrangement links TRBV6-2 or TRBV6-3 to TRBJ1-1, with a tentative D call TRBD1 (6 bases). Per germline, CDR1 MNHEY and CDR2 SVGEGT. The CDR3 has 15 amino acids. V gave up 2 bases and J gave up 1 base, with 11 bases separating them. CDR3 in amino acids: CASSYGGGENTEAFF. As DNA, the CDR3 is TGTGCCAGCAGTTACGGCGGGGGCGAGAACACTGAAGCTTTCTTT.

The chain employs TRBV28 and TRBJ1-2; no clear D gene. The V gene's germline CDR1 is MDHEN and CDR2 SYDVKM. The CDR3 runs 12 residues. The V and J ends lost 2 bases and 2 bases respectively, with 3 bases between them. The CDR3 DNA reads TGTGCCAGCAGTTTACCGAACTATGGCTACACCTTC. This gives the protein CASSLPNYGYTF.

The chain joins TRBV7-3 to TRBJ2-1, with a tentative D call TRBD1 (6 bases). Germline CDR1 SGHTA, CDR2 FQGTGA. The CDR3 length is 17 residues. Deletions cut 2 bases from V and 2 bases from J, with 16 bases between. CDR3 DNA: TGTGCCAGCAGCTTACTAGGGGGTGGGCGACCCTACAATGAGCAGTTCTTC. Its translation: CASSLLGGGRPYNEQFF. Combining the CDR3 with reference TRBV7-3 and TRBJ2-1 gives the whole variable domain GAGVSQTPSNKVTEKGKYVELRCDPISGHTALYWYRQSLGQGPEFLIYFQGTGAADDSGLPNDRFFAVRPEGSVSTLKIQRTERGDSAVYLCASSLLGGGRPYNEQFFGPGTRLTVL.

This chain links TRBV21-1 with TRBJ2-1; the table calls TRBD2, which could not be checked here. TRBV21-1 is deemed a pseudogene. This CDR3 spans 14 amino acids. CDR3 in DNA: TGTGCCAACTCGACTAGCGGTATTTACAATGAGCAGTTCTTC. Protein sequence: CANSTSGIYNEQFF.

This chain links TRBV9 with TRBJ2-3, with 12 nucleotides matching TRBD2. The CDR3 has 15 amino acids. Trimming at V came to 4 bases and at J to 5 bases, leaving 5 bases not matched to a gene. In germline, CDR1 is SGDLS, CDR2 YYNGEE. The CDR3 DNA is TGTGCCAGCAGCCCCGGACTAGCGGGGTTAGATACGCAGTATTTT. It yields the protein CASSPGLAGLDTQYF.

The chain employs TRBV6-5 and TRBJ1-1; 9 bases fit TRBD1. The germline V gene has CDR1 MNHEY and CDR2 SVGAGI. The CDR3 contains 14 residues. The junction had 7 bases not matched to a gene; V was cut back by 6 bases and J by 5 bases. CDR3 amino acids: CASSPTGGRTEAFF. CDR3 in DNA: TGTGCCAGCAGCCCGACAGGGGGTCGAACTGAAGCTTTCTTT.

The gene calls are TRBV16 and TRBJ1-2; 8 bases map to TRBD1. CDR3 length: 14 residues. J was trimmed by 6 bases and V by 2 bases; bases with no gene match: 5. Germline V CDR1 and CDR2: KGHSY, FQNENV. This CDR3 is CASSQGPQGDGYTF. The CDR3 bases are TGTGCCAGCAGCCAAGGTCCACAGGGGGATGGCTACACCTTC.

This chain's CDR3 is CASSLTGDQPQHF. CDR3 sequence (DNA): TGTGCCAGCAGCCTGACAGGGGATCAGCCCCAGCATTTT. The V call is TRBV12-3 or TRBV12-4, the J call TRBJ1-5; 8 nucleotides agree with TRBD1. This CDR3 is 13 amino acids long. The V gene end was trimmed by 6 bases and the J gene end by 5 bases; junction bases not matched to a gene: 3.

The chain combines TRBV3-1 (or the pseudogene TRBV3-2) with TRBJ2-5; TRBD2 matches at 9 bases. V lost 0 bases, J lost 5 bases, and 4 bases stayed unmatched. Per germline, CDR1 LGHDT and CDR2 YNNKEL (reference sequence). The CDR3 length is 15 residues. In DNA, the CDR3 is TGTGCCAGCAGCCAAGAGACTAGCGGTGGGGAGACCCAGTACTTC. It is translated as CASSQETSGGETQYF.

The V gene is TRBV6-5, the J gene TRBJ2-7; D call uncertain. The CDR3 runs to 15 residues. Germline CDR1 and CDR2: MNHEY and SVGAGI. V was shortened by 2 bases and J by 0 bases, with 11 bases between the two germline ends. The CDR3 spells CASSYNPWSSYEQYF. CDR3 nucleotides: TGTGCCAGCAGTTACAACCCCTGGAGCTCCTACGAGCAGTACTTC.